The next 6 T cell receptor beta chains were all read from a single sample in a study of blood T cell repertoires in COVID-19. Profiling relied on immunoSEQ multiplex PCR, and the TCRdb table lists in-frame clones only, not all of them. The sample includes 15,000 to 20,000 clones, approximately 88% of them seen just once. The sequencing sample was made of peripheral blood. All receptors come from an elderly woman with COVID-19, enrolled during active disease.

The gene calls are TRBV6-2 or TRBV6-3 and TRBJ2-1; 9 bases line up with TRBD2. Losses at the gene ends were 2 bases for V and 8 bases for J; bases not matched to a gene: 7. CDR1 and CDR2 from the germline V gene are MNHEY and SVGEGT. This CDR3 has 15 residues. The CDR3 region has the DNA TGTGCCAGCAGTTACCGGTCTAGCGGGGTCGATGAGCAGTTCTTC. This gives the protein CASSYRSSGVDEQFF.

The chain joins TRBV7-3 to TRBJ2-3; D remains unclear. This CDR3 is built from 13 residues. Trimming removed 5 bases from V and 1 base from J, with 7 bases in between. CDR1 and CDR2 from the germline V gene are SGHTA and FQGTGA. DNA of the CDR3: TGTGCCAGCAGCAACACCGGCACAGATACGCAGTATTTT. Its protein product is CASSNTGTDTQYF.

The V call is TRBV7-9, the J call TRBJ1-6; D gene uncertain. The germline gives CDR1 SEHNR, CDR2 FQNEAQ (reference sequence). Trimming took 0 bases from V and 8 from J, leaving 8 bases between them. The CDR3 runs to 14 residues. The CDR3 DNA reads TGTGCCAGCAGCTTAGCGAGGGCGGATTCACCCCTCCACTTT. Translation: CASSLARADSPLHF.

The chain carries TRBV11-1 and TRBJ2-7, with TRBD2 identical over 10 bases. The CDR3 covers 16 residues. Germline V gene lookup returns CDR1 SGHAT and CDR2 FQDESV (reference sequence). V lost 2 bases to trimming and J lost 0 bases; unmatched junction nucleotides: 4. The CDR3 is CASSLLGTSASYEQYF. The DNA of the CDR3 is TGTGCCAGCAGCTTACTAGGGACTAGCGCCTCCTACGAGCAGTACTTC.

The rearrangement uses TRBV19 and TRBJ2-1, with D possibly TRBD2 on 6 matching bases. The V gene's germline CDR1 is LNHDA and CDR2 SQIVND (reference sequence). The CDR3 has 11 amino acids. Deletions cut 11 bases from V and 8 bases from J, with 13 bases between. CDR3 in amino acids: CAGGARHEQFF. DNA of the CDR3: TGTGCCGGAGGGGCTAGACATGAGCAGTTCTTC.

This clone came up once. This rearrangement joins TRBV19 to TRBJ2-7, with TRBD2 matching 9 bases. With 11 bases clipped from V and 6 bases from J, the junction kept 8 bases outside the gene matches. The germline V gene has CDR1 LNHDA and CDR2 SQIVND (reference sequence). The CDR3 spans 12 residues. The CDR3 DNA reads as TGTGCCCGCTTAGCGGGAGAGGCCGAGCAGTACTTC. Its protein is CARLAGEAEQYF.